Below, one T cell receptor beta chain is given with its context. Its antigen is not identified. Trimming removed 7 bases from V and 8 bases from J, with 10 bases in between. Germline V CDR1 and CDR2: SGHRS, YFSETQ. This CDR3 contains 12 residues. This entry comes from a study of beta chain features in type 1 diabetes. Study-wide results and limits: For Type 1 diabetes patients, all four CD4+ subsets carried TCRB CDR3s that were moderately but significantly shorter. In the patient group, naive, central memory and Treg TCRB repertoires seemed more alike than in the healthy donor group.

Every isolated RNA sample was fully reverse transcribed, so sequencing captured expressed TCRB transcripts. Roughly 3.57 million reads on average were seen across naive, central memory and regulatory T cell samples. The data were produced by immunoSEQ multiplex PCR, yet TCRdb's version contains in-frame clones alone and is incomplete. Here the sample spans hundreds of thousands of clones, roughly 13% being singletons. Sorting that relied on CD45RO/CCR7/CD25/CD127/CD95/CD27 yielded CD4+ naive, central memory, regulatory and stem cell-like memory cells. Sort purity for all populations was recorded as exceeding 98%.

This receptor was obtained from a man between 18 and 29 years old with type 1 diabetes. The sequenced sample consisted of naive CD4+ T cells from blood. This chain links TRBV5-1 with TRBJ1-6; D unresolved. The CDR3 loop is CASATQDSPLHF. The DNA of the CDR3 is TGCGCCAGCGCCACACAAGATTCACCCCTCCACTTT.